In this sample, the clone carrying this T cell receptor beta chain turned up once. Compared with germline, one end of the junction differs, possibly owing to a read error. This specimen comes from a study of T cells in Graves' hyperthyroidism and ophthalmopathy. Amplification of TCR beta CDR3 regions used RNA as the template. The study used the HTBI primer set for a first-round RT-PCR of the TCR CDR3. MiXCR was run by TCRdb on the multiplex PCR reads, yielding one entry per CDR3 protein. The sample includes 800,000 or so distinct CDR3 sequences, about two fifths of them seen just once. Fresh peripheral blood, roughly 10 ml, was the source of the PBMCs. The sample was blood. This TCR derives from a man aged 18 to 29 with Graves' hyperthyroidism.

CDR3 nucleotide sequence: TGTGCCAGCAACTTGAGTAGCGTGGCGTTCGGCAATCAGCCCCAGCATTTT. It yields the protein CASNLSSVAFGNQPQHF. V and J are TRBV5-6 and TRBJ1-5; D gene unclear. This CDR3 contains 17 residues. The V gene's germline CDR1 is SGHDT and CDR2 YYEEEE. The variable domain in full, completed from reference TRBV5-6 and TRBJ1-5, reads DAGVTQSPTHLIKTRGQQVTLRCSPKSGHDTVSWYQQALGQGPQFIFQYYEEEERQRGNFPDRFSGHQFPNYSSELNVNALLLGDSALYLCASNLSSVAFGNQPQHFGDGTRLSIL.